This T cell receptor beta chain is from a study of OX40 agonist ivuxolimab in advanced cancers. The overall study: Therapy given before enrollment (anti-PD-1, anti-PD-L1 or anti-CTLA-4) was allowed, and around 40% had some. Study observations and caveats: The study found among the lowest clonal expansion in partial responders at 0.1-3.0 mg/kg.

Profiled with immunoSEQ multiplex PCR; TCRdb holds only in-frame clones, not every one. Of around 60,000 clones in the sample, roughly nine tenths are singletons; the top ten hold roughly 1.9%. The CDR3 has 16 amino acids. Germline trimming cut 7 bases from V and 3 bases from J; bases unmatched to any gene: 13. Per the germline V gene, CDR1 is SQVTM and CDR2 is ANQGSEA. On this clone itself: The antigen is unknown.

The rearrangement joins TRBV29-1 to TRBJ2-2; 8 bases agree with TRBD1. The sample consisted of CD4+ or CD8+ T cells sorted from blood, taken in a trial of the OX40 agonist ivuxolimab. This receptor was taken from an adult with an advanced solid tumor such as melanoma, head and neck, liver or kidney cancer. CDR3 nucleotide sequence: TGCAGCGCAGAAGGGGGCCAGGGGGCGGACACCGGGGAGCTGTTTTTT. It encodes CSAEGGQGADTGELFF.